Listed below are T cell receptor beta chains from one sample, sequenced in a study of response to subunit inactivated influenza vaccine. Each CDR3 protein is one row after TCRdb ran MiXCR on the RT-PCR reads. The sample contains just under 250,000 distinct CDR3 sequences, more than 9% of which appear only once. The sequences come from non-naive T cells sorted from PBMCs, collected around 14 days before vaccination. The receptors were gathered from a man aged 50 or older who received an inactivated influenza vaccine. The CDR3 runs from the conserved cysteine through the conserved F or W. A D gene is named only where the DNA matches it firmly. Size values are once, few and many counts, or a class for expanded clones, and some rows have none.

clone_size j_call v_call d_call cdr3_aa cdr3_nt
NA TRBJ2-3 TRBV3-1 NA CASSHTTVSTDTQYF TGTGCCAGCAGCCACACGACAGTATCAACAGATACGCAGTATTTT
few TRBJ1-1 TRBV7-9 NA CASSTMNTEAFF TGTGCCAGCAGCACCATGAACACTGAAGCTTTCTTT
NA TRBJ1-2 TRBV30 NA CAWIAREGYTF TGTGCCTGGATAGCCAGGGAGGGCTACACCTTC
few TRBJ1-1 TRBV7-2 NA CASSPGSGWGAFF TGTGCCAGCAGCCCGGGAAGCGGATGGGGAGCTTTCTTT
many TRBJ2-3 TRBV7-2 NA CASTTIGRDTQYF TGTGCCAGCACGACTATTGGTCGGGATACGCAGTATTTT
NA TRBJ1-6 TRBV7-2 NA CASSLGAATHNSPLHF TGTGCCAGCAGCTTAGGGGCAGCCACTCATAATTCACCCCTCCACTTT
few TRBJ1-2 TRBV2 NA CASSEASGYGYTF TGTGCCAGCAGTGAAGCGAGCGGCTATGGCTACACCTTC
NA TRBJ1-2 TRBV30 NA CAWSGGSYGYTF TGTGCCTGGAGCGGGGGATCGTATGGCTACACCTTC
many TRBJ2-5 TRBV3-1 NA CASRGERGAQYF TGTGCCAGCAGGGGAGAGAGGGGGGCCCAGTACTTC
NA TRBJ2-3 TRBV24-1 NA CATSDVGQSTDTQYF TGTGCCACCAGCGACGTTGGCCAAAGCACAGATACGCAGTATTTT
few TRBJ1-6 TRBV20-1 TRBD1 CSAAVTGPNSPLHF TGCAGTGCCGCGGTGACAGGGCCCAATTCACCCCTCCACTTT
NA TRBJ2-7 TRBV11-2 NA CASSLSRARYEQYF TGTGCCAGCAGCTTATCAAGGGCCCGCTACGAGCAGTACTTC
few TRBJ2-3 TRBV6-2/TRBV6-3 TRBD2 CASSYWRGGADTQYF TGTGCCAGCAGTTACTGGCGGGGGGGGGCAGATACGCAGTATTTT
few TRBJ2-5 TRBV6-1 NA CASSDFPDYQETQYF TGTGCCAGCAGTGATTTCCCGGACTACCAAGAGACCCAGTACTTC
NA TRBJ1-6 TRBV25-1 NA CASSELGGANISPLHF TGTGCCAGCAGTGAGTTGGGGGGCGCAAATATTTCACCCCTCCACTTT
few TRBJ2-1 TRBV20-1 NA CSARVPKYGGSSYNEQFF TGCAGTGCTAGGGTCCCTAAATACGGCGGAAGCTCCTACAATGAGCAGTTCTTC
NA TRBJ1-1 TRBV6-4 NA CASSEQGGSAFF TGTGCCAGCAGTGAACAGGGCGGCTCGGCTTTCTTT
NA TRBJ1-3 TRBV7-9 NA CASSVGPSSGNTIYF TGTGCCAGCAGCGTCGGTCCATCCTCTGGAAACACCATATATTTT
NA TRBJ2-1 TRBV5-5 TRBD1 CASSLLGQGIREQFF TGTGCCAGCAGCTTGTTGGGACAGGGAATCAGGGAGCAGTTCTTC
NA TRBJ1-5 TRBV5-1 NA CASSLGTANQPQHF TGCGCCAGCAGCTTGGGGACAGCCAATCAGCCCCAGCATTTT
few TRBJ2-3 TRBV6-2/TRBV6-3 NA CASRTVLVNTDTQYF TGTGCCAGCAGAACGGTGCTAGTTAACACAGATACGCAGTATTTT
NA TRBJ2-7 TRBV9 TRBD1 CASSVGPGQGAYEQYF TGTGCCAGCAGCGTAGGACCGGGACAGGGGGCCTACGAGCAGTACTTC
many TRBJ1-2 TRBV12-3/TRBV12-4 NA CASSGGVGADYGYTF TGTGCCAGCAGTGGGGGGGTGGGAGCGGACTATGGCTACACCTTC
many TRBJ2-1 TRBV5-1 NA CASSLAVDNEQFF TGCGCCAGCAGCTTGGCGGTCGACAATGAGCAGTTCTTC
NA TRBJ2-1 TRBV19 TRBD2 CASSIAGGARIPNEQFF TGTGCCAGTAGTATCGCGGGGGGGGCCCGGATCCCCAATGAGCAGTTCTTC
NA TRBJ1-4 TRBV12-3/TRBV12-4 TRBD1 CASSTRQGTGEKLFF TGTGCCAGCAGTACAAGACAGGGCACCGGGGAAAAACTGTTTTTT
few TRBJ2-7 TRBV5-1 TRBD1 CASRAQGASYEQYF TGCGCCAGCAGAGCCCAGGGGGCGAGCTACGAGCAGTACTTC
few TRBJ1-5 TRBV12-3/TRBV12-4 NA CASSFRGAPQHF TGTGCCAGCAGTTTCCGGGGTGCGCCCCAGCATTTT
NA TRBJ2-5 TRBV6-2/TRBV6-3 NA CASNTRQETQYF TGTGCCAGCAACACAAGACAAGAGACCCAGTACTTC
NA TRBJ2-1 TRBV5-1 TRBD2 CASSASGRAFNEQFF TGCGCCAGCAGCGCTAGCGGGAGGGCATTTAATGAGCAGTTCTTC
NA TRBJ2-7 TRBV20-1 TRBD1 CSARGTRQGFGEQYF TGCAGTGCTAGGGGTACCCGACAGGGGTTTGGCGAGCAGTACTTC
NA TRBJ2-3 TRBV9 TRBD2 CASSVAAGGTDTQYF TGTGCCAGCAGCGTAGCGGCGGGGGGCACAGATACGCAGTATTTT
many TRBJ1-1 TRBV6-2/TRBV6-3 NA CASSYAFMNTEAFF TGTGCCAGCAGTTACGCATTCATGAACACTGAAGCTTTCTTT
many TRBJ2-3 TRBV20-1 TRBD2 CSAQREAVADTQYF TGCAGTGCCCAGCGGGAGGCAGTGGCAGATACGCAGTATTTT
NA TRBJ2-5 TRBV15 TRBD1 CATSLAQGARETQYF TGTGCCACCAGCCTTGCTCAGGGGGCGCGAGAGACCCAGTACTTC
many TRBJ2-1 TRBV7-9 NA CASSLFSDEQFF TGTGCCAGCAGCTTATTTAGCGATGAGCAGTTCTTC
NA TRBJ2-4 TRBV7-2 NA CDSSLRTEKNIQYF TGTGACAGCAGCTTACGGACAGAAAAAAACATTCAGTACTTC
few TRBJ1-6 TRBV3-1 NA CASSTTDRSPLHF TGTGCCAGCAGCACAACCGACAGATCACCCCTCCACTTT
NA TRBJ1-2 TRBV12-3/TRBV12-4 NA CASRSPGNGYTF TGTGCCAGCAGGAGCCCGGGGAATGGCTACACCTTC
many TRBJ2-2 TRBV4-3 NA CASSPVGDLNTGELFF TGCGCCAGCAGCCCAGTAGGGGACCTGAACACCGGGGAGCTGTTTTTT
NA TRBJ1-5 TRBV6-1 NA CASRPPRGQPQHF TGTGCCAGCAGACCCCCTCGCGGACAGCCCCAGCATTTT
many TRBJ1-2 TRBV4-3 NA CASSADSYYGYTF TGCGCCAGCAGCGCAGACAGTTACTATGGCTACACCTTC
NA TRBJ2-1 TRBV24-1 TRBD1 CATSDFDRAIYNEQFF TGTGCCACCAGTGATTTTGACAGGGCTATCTACAATGAGCAGTTCTTC
few TRBJ2-5 TRBV6-1 TRBD2 CASSPGASGGNEHF TGTGCCAGCAGCCCCGGGGCTAGCGGGGGCAATGAGCACTTC
NA TRBJ2-5 TRBV19 NA CASSIRSLQETQYF TGTGCCAGTAGTATCAGAAGCCTCCAAGAGACCCAGTACTTC
few TRBJ2-1 TRBV6-1 NA CASRQGSTYSYNEQFF TGTGCCAGCAGGCAGGGCAGCACCTACTCCTACAATGAGCAGTTCTTC
few TRBJ2-1 TRBV11-2 NA CASSKRVDSSYNEQFF TGTGCCAGCAGCAAGAGGGTGGATAGCTCCTACAATGAGCAGTTCTTC
few TRBJ2-5 TRBV11-1 TRBD1 CASSLDWTGGPSGETQYF TGTGCCAGCAGCTTAGACTGGACAGGGGGCCCAAGTGGGGAGACCCAGTACTTC
few TRBJ1-4 TRBV5-8 NA CASSYGSGGVTNEKLFF TGTGCCAGCAGCTACGGATCGGGGGGCGTAACTAATGAAAAACTGTTTTTT
many TRBJ2-7 TRBV5-5 NA CASSSLSGRSEQYF TGTGCCAGCAGCTCCCTTTCAGGGAGGTCCGAGCAGTACTTC
many TRBJ2-4 TRBV3-1 NA CASSRGVAKNIQYF TGTGCCAGCAGTAGGGGGGTGGCCAAAAACATTCAGTACTTC
NA TRBJ2-5 TRBV6-1 TRBD2 CASRDHSGEETQYF TGTGCCAGCAGAGACCATAGCGGGGAAGAGACCCAGTACTTC
NA TRBJ1-4 TRBV25-1 NA CANREAGNEKLFF TGTGCCAACAGGGAGGCAGGGAATGAAAAACTGTTTTTT
NA TRBJ2-3 TRBV7-6 TRBD2 CASSPGGADTQYF TGTGCCAGCAGCCCTGGGGGGGCAGATACGCAGTATTTT
few TRBJ1-5 TRBV20-1 NA CSAGVNSNQPQHF TGCAGTGCAGGGGTCAATTCAAATCAGCCCCAGCATTTT
NA TRBJ2-6 TRBV3-1 TRBD1 CASSRLGQGLSGANVLTF TGTGCCAGCAGCCGCCTCGGACAGGGGCTCTCTGGGGCCAACGTCCTGACTTTC
NA TRBJ1-2 TRBV7-9 NA CASSRDGLDGYTF TGTGCCAGCAGCCGAGACGGTTTGGATGGCTACACCTTC
NA TRBJ1-5 TRBV4-1 NA CASSQVRGSNQPQHF TGCGCCAGCAGCCAAGTTCGAGGGAGCAATCAGCCCCAGCATTTT
few TRBJ2-5 TRBV10-1 TRBD2 CASSETTSGKETQYF TGCGCCAGCAGTGAAACGACTAGCGGGAAAGAGACCCAGTACTTC